These 29 T cell receptor beta chains were sequenced from one sample in a study of blood T cell repertoires in COVID-19. Using immunoSEQ multiplex PCR, the repertoire was profiled, and TCRdb retains in-frame clones only, with some absent. The sample includes around 150,000 clones, 70% to 90% of them seen just once. Sequenced sample: peripheral blood. The source is a man aged 60 to 69 with acute or convalescent COVID-19.

V usage is TRBV5-4 and J usage is TRBJ1-1; 8 nucleotides agree with TRBD1. J was trimmed by 5 bases and V by 3 bases; bases with no gene match: 6. CDR1 and CDR2 (germline): SGHNT, YYREEE (reference sequence). The CDR3 runs to 14 residues. CDR3 sequence: CASSSVQGGTEAFF. The CDR3 bases are TGTGCCAGCAGCTCGGTACAGGGGGGGACTGAAGCTTTCTTT. The full variable domain, rest sourced from reference TRBV5-4 and TRBJ1-1, is ETGVTQSPTHLIKTRGQQVTLRCSSQSGHNTVSWYQQALGQGPQFIFQYYREEENGRGNFPPRFSGLQFPNYSSELNVNALELDDSALYLCASSSVQGGTEAFFGQGTRLTVV.

The chain couples TRBV27 to TRBJ2-3; TRBD1 matches at 9 bases. The germline V gene has CDR1 MNHEY and CDR2 SMNVEV (reference sequence). The CDR3 contains 15 residues. V dropped 8 bases and J dropped 6; count of bases not matched to a gene: 12. CDR3 sequence (DNA): TGTGCCAGCTCCGGACAGGGGACGCCGTTGGATACGCAGTATTTT. Encoded protein: CASSGQGTPLDTQYF.

The V call is TRBV5-4, the J call TRBJ2-1; TRBD2 might be the D (6 bases). This CDR3 has 15 residues. Germline loops: CDR1 SGHNT, CDR2 YYREEE (reference sequence). V dropped 3 bases and J dropped 8 bases, with 18 bases sitting between them. The CDR3 bases are TGTGCCAGCAGCTCGGGACTCCGAGGGGTATATGAGCAGTTCTTC. Its translation is CASSSGLRGVYEQFF.

The chain recombines TRBV19 with TRBJ2-2; D is ambiguous. The CDR3 has 13 amino acids. CDR1 is LNHDA and CDR2 is SQIVND in the germline V gene (reference sequence). Between the trimmed V and J ends, which lost 2 bases and 7 bases, there was a span of 8 bases. As DNA, the CDR3 is TGTGCCAGTAGTATACAGCGCAACGGGGAGCTGTTTTTT. Its translation: CASSIQRNGELFF.

This sequence joins TRBV21-1 and TRBJ1-5; the table assigns TRBD1, which was not confirmed against the DNA. TRBV21-1 is an annotated pseudogene. The CDR3 runs 13 residues. CDR3 in amino acids: CASSKTGTQPQHF. CDR3 sequence (DNA): TGTGCCAGCAGCAAAACAGGGACTCAGCCCCAGCATTTT.

The chain links TRBV24-1 to TRBJ2-6, with unresolved D. V gave up 5 bases and J gave up 1 base, with 17 bases separating them. In germline, CDR1 is KGHDR, CDR2 SFDVKD. This CDR3 comprises 18 residues. The CDR3 coding sequence is TGTGCCACCAGTGCCTCTCCAAAACAACAGTCTGGGGCCAACGTCCTGACTTTC. Amino acid sequence: CATSASPKQQSGANVLTF.

The chain is built from TRBV5-1 and TRBJ2-3; 10 positions agree with TRBD1. Germline V lookup: CDR1 SGHRS, CDR2 YFSETQ. The V gene end was trimmed by 3 bases and the J gene end by 6 bases; junction bases not matched to a gene: 7. The CDR3 runs to 15 residues. The CDR3 DNA sequence: TGCGCCAGCAGCTCGGCGGGGACAGGGGCTGATACGCAGTATTTT. As protein: CASSSAGTGADTQYF.

The gene calls are TRBV7-9 and TRBJ1-5; a possible D gene is TRBD1 (5 bases). This CDR3 spans 16 amino acids. Germline loops: CDR1 SEHNR, CDR2 FQNEAQ (reference sequence). Trimming took off 5 bases at V and 6 bases at J, with 20 bases between the two ends. The CDR3 nucleotides read TGTGCCAGCAGCGCGGCGGCCCAGGGCAGGAGTCAGCCCCAGCATTTT. It is translated as CASSAAAQGRSQPQHF.

The V gene is TRBV30, the J gene TRBJ1-3; D call uncertain. V lost 0 bases to trimming and J lost 0 bases, with 9 bases between them. Germline V gene sequence: CDR1 GTSNPN, CDR2 SVGIG (reference sequence). The CDR3 is 15 residues long. The CDR3 DNA reads TGTGCCTGGAGTGTTTCGTACAGCTCTGGAAACACCATATATTTT. This sequence encodes CAWSVSYSSGNTIYF.

The rearrangement uses TRBV10-3 and TRBJ2-7; 7 bases are shared with TRBD2. The CDR3 is 15 amino acids. Trimming took 0 bases from V and 2 from J; bases not matched to a gene: 4. Germline loops: CDR1 ENHRY, CDR2 SYGVKD. The CDR3 nucleotides read TGTGCCATCAGTGAGTCGGGGGACTATACCTACGAGCAGTACTTC. This sequence encodes CAISESGDYTYEQYF.

The chain is built from TRBV27 and TRBJ2-1; TRBD2 matches at 8 bases. Germline CDR1 reads MNHEY; CDR2 reads SMNVEV (reference sequence). The CDR3 consists of 15 residues. J gave up 6 bases and V 6 bases, and 10 bases lay outside the gene matches. This chain's CDR3 is CASSTRTSRINEQFF. CDR3 coding DNA: TGTGCCAGCAGCACCCGGACTAGCCGGATCAATGAGCAGTTCTTC.

This sequence joins TRBV6-1 and TRBJ2-2; 9 bases are a match to TRBD2. This CDR3 has 17 amino acids. V was pared by 4 bases and J by 1 base, with 7 bases of the junction left unmatched. Germline V gene sequence: CDR1 MNHNS, CDR2 SASEGT. CDR3 DNA: TGTGCCAGCAGTGTTCAGGGTAGCGGGGGGAACACCGGGGAGCTGTTTTTT. Its protein is CASSVQGSGGNTGELFF.

The chain uses TRBV7-9 and TRBJ2-1; 7 bases are a match to TRBD1. CDR3 size: 15 residues. Germline CDR1 is SEHNR and CDR2 is FQNEAQ (reference sequence). J was trimmed by 7 bases and V by 5 bases; bases with no gene match: 11. The CDR3 bases are TGTGCCAGCAGCCCTGACAGGGAGCAGGGGAATGAGCAGTTCTTC. Residues: CASSPDREQGNEQFF.

This clone showed up just once. The chain carries TRBV3-1 (or the pseudogene TRBV3-2) and TRBJ1-2, with a possible D match to TRBD1 (5 bases). V shed 3 bases and J shed 1 base, with 15 bases lying between them. Germline CDR1 and CDR2: LGHDT and YNNKEL (reference sequence). The length of the CDR3 is 16 residues. CDR3 amino acids: CASSHNLGGVNYGYTF. As DNA, the CDR3 is TGTGCCAGCAGCCACAACCTGGGAGGGGTTAACTATGGCTACACCTTC.

This chain uses TRBV5-8 with TRBJ1-2, with 9 bases aligning to TRBD1. This CDR3 contains 14 residues. Germline V CDR1 and CDR2: SGHTS, YDEGEE. The trim removed 0 bases at V and 8 bases at J, leaving 5 bases unmatched. The CDR3, as DNA: TGTGCCAGCAGCTTGGCCGGGACAGGGAACGGCTACACCTTC. Translated, it gives CASSLAGTGNGYTF.

This clone appeared a single time. The genes are TRBV3-1 (or the pseudogene TRBV3-2) and TRBJ2-1; 11 nucleotides match TRBD2. CDR1 and CDR2 (germline): LGHDT, YNNKEL (reference sequence). The CDR3 is made up of 15 amino acids. The junction had 0 bases not matched to a gene; V was cut back by 2 bases and J by 3 bases. CDR3 protein: CASSQLAGGYNEQFF. The CDR3 DNA reads as TGTGCCAGCAGCCAACTAGCGGGGGGCTACAATGAGCAGTTCTTC.

The V call is TRBV19, the J call TRBJ2-1; 10 nucleotides line up with TRBD1. V gave up 5 bases and J gave up 9 bases; unmatched junction bases: 7. This CDR3 is 14 amino acids long. The germline V gene has CDR1 LNHDA and CDR2 SQIVND (reference sequence). CDR3: CASSGDRGPVEQFF. CDR3 nucleotides: TGTGCCAGTAGTGGCGACAGGGGGCCTGTTGAGCAGTTCTTC.

This chain connects TRBV19 to TRBJ1-1, with TRBD1 matching 8 bases. CDR1 is LNHDA, CDR2 SQIVND, per germline (reference sequence). The CDR3 extends over 17 amino acids. Germline trimming cut 4 bases from V and 0 bases from J; bases unmatched to any gene: 10. The CDR3 region has the DNA TGTGCCAGTAGTACGGGCAGACAGGGGAACATGAACACTGAAGCTTTCTTT. This encodes CASSTGRQGNMNTEAFF.

Remarks on this clone: This sample also contains other DNA sequences that code for the same CDR3. J is TRBJ1-1 and V is TRBV7-2; D call uncertain. Germline loops: CDR1 SGHTA, CDR2 FQGNSA. Trimming pared 0 bases from V and 4 bases from J, leaving 9 bases between. This CDR3 comprises 14 residues. CDR3 region: CASSLALGVTEAFF. DNA of the CDR3: TGTGCCAGCAGCTTAGCGCTCGGGGTCACTGAAGCTTTCTTT.

This chain connects TRBV19 to TRBJ1-1; D is unclear. V lost 4 bases to trimming and J lost 1 base, with 7 bases between them. Germline CDR1 is LNHDA and CDR2 is SQIVND (reference sequence). The CDR3 spans 13 residues. CDR3 amino acids: CASSRAGNTEAFF. The CDR3 nucleotides are TGTGCCAGTAGTAGGGCTGGGAACACTGAAGCTTTCTTT.

The chain recombines TRBV6-4 with TRBJ1-1, with D uncertain. Germline V lookup: CDR1 MRHNA, CDR2 SNTAGT. The CDR3 totals 8 residues. Trimming stripped 8 bases from V and 11 bases from J, with 6 bases between. The CDR3 bases are TGTGCCAGCGCCTACGCTTTCTTT. It specifies CASAYAFF.

This chain connects TRBV2 to TRBJ1-4; perhaps TRBD1 as D (6 bases). Trimming took 10 bases from V and 1 from J, leaving 10 bases between them. The CDR3 covers 13 residues. In germline, CDR1 is SNHLY, CDR2 FYNNEI. The CDR3 region has the DNA TGTGCCAACCTGGACAGAACTAATGAAAAACTGTTTTTT. As protein: CANLDRTNEKLFF.

The chain uses TRBV6-6 and TRBJ1-5, with D maybe TRBD1 (6 bases). The CDR3 is made up of 13 amino acids. Per germline, CDR1 MNHNY and CDR2 SVGAGI (reference sequence). V was pared by 6 bases and J by 5 bases, with 11 bases between. Written as DNA, the CDR3 is TGTGCCAGCAGGACGACAGGTTATCAGCCCCAGCATTTT. It translates to CASRTTGYQPQHF.

The genes are TRBV12-3 or TRBV12-4 and TRBJ2-7; no clear D gene. The CDR3 totals 13 residues. The ends were cut back, 5 bases at V and 0 bases at J, with 8 bases in the middle. CDR3 loop: CASSPQSSYEQYF. The CDR3 DNA is TGTGCCAGCAGTCCCCAGTCCTCCTACGAGCAGTACTTC.

The chain recombines TRBV6-5 with TRBJ1-4; tentative D call: TRBD1 (5 bases). CDR3 length: 15 residues. V lost 0 bases and J lost 5, with 10 bases in between. The germline CDR1 and CDR2 sequences are MNHEY and SVGAGI. Here the CDR3 reads CASSYSGVANEKLFF. The CDR3 DNA is TGTGCCAGCAGTTACTCAGGGGTGGCAAATGAAAAACTGTTTTTT.

The chain uses TRBV6-1 and TRBJ1-5; tentative D call: TRBD1 (6 bases). CDR3 length: 15 amino acids. The ends were cut back, 2 bases at V and 7 bases at J, with 15 bases in the middle. Germline values: CDR1 MNHNS, CDR2 SASEGT. This CDR3 is CASSENGGWGQPQHF. The CDR3, as DNA: TGTGCCAGCAGTGAAAATGGGGGCTGGGGACAGCCCCAGCATTTT.

The rearrangement uses TRBV10-2 and TRBJ1-2; D is possibly TRBD1 (6 bases). The V end was cut by 6 bases, the J end by 2 bases, with 10 bases between. The CDR3 spans 13 residues. Per germline, CDR1 WSHSY and CDR2 SAAADI. CDR3 nucleotide sequence: TGCGCCAGCAGCCGGGACACCAACTATGGCTACACCTTC. Translated, it gives CASSRDTNYGYTF.

The chain uses TRBV6-5 and TRBJ1-1; D is possibly TRBD1 (5 bases). The V end lost 4 bases, the J end lost 4 bases, and 10 bases lay between the germline ends. Per the germline V gene, CDR1 is MNHEY and CDR2 is SVGAGI. The CDR3 loop spans 13 amino acids. The CDR3 protein is CASSWGQGTEAFF. The CDR3 DNA is TGTGCCAGCAGTTGGGGCCAGGGCACTGAAGCTTTCTTT.

This clone has just one count. This chain connects TRBV7-9 to TRBJ2-1; TRBD1 agrees at 10 bases. V was pared by 3 bases and J by 8 bases, with 10 bases of the junction left unmatched. The germline CDR1 and CDR2 sequences are SEHNR and FQNEAQ (reference sequence). This CDR3 is built from 16 residues. CDR3 nucleotide sequence: TGTGCCAGCAGCTTCCGGCGGGACAGGGGTGTCGATGAGCAGTTCTTC. Encoded protein: CASSFRRDRGVDEQFF.